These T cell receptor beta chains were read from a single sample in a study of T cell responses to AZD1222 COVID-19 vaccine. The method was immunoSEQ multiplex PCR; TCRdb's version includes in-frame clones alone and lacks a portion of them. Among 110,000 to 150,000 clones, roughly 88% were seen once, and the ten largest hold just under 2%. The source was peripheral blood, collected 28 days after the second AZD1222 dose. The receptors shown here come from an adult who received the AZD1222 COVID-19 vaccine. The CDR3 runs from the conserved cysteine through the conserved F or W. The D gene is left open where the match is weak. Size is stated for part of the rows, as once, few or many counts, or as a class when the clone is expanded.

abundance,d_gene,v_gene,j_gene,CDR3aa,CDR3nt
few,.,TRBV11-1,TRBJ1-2,CASSPAGADYGYTF,TGTGCCAGCAGCCCCGCCGGGGCGGATTATGGCTACACCTTC
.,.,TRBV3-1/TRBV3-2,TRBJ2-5,CASSQPGTAVTQYF,TGTGCCAGCAGCCAACCTGGGACCGCCGTGACCCAGTACTTC
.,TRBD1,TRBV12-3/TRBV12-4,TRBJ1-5,CASSLGDSQPQHF,TGTGCCAGCAGTTTAGGGGACAGCCAGCCCCAGCATTTT
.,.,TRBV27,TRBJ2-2,CASSLSVNFLNTGELFF,TGTGCCAGCAGTTTATCGGTAAACTTTTTGAACACCGGGGAGCTGTTTTTT
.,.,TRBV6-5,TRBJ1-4,CASSYSLATNEKLFF,TGTGCCAGCAGTTACTCTTTAGCAACTAATGAAAAACTGTTTTTT
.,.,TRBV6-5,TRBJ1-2,CASSRKDGSNYGYTF,TGTGCCAGCAGTCGAAAGGACGGCTCTAACTATGGCTACACCTTC
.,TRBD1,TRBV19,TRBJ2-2,CASQGQADTGELFF,TGTGCCAGCCAGGGACAGGCCGACACCGGGGAGCTGTTTTTT
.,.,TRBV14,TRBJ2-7,CASSQGDLSYEQYF,TGTGCCAGCAGCCAAGGGGACTTATCCTACGAGCAGTACTTC
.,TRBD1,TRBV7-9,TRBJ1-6,CASSSPTGGFSPLHF,TGTGCCAGCAGCTCCCCCACAGGGGGCTTTTCACCCCTCCACTTT
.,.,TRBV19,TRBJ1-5,CASSILRYEGSNQPQHF,TGTGCCAGTAGTATTTTAAGGTATGAGGGTAGCAATCAGCCCCAGCATTTT
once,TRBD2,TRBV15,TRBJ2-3,CATSRDWRGGADTQYF,TGTGCCACCAGCAGAGATTGGCGGGGGGGGGCAGATACGCAGTATTTT
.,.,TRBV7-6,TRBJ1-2,CASGGAFPAYGYTF,TGTGCCAGCGGCGGGGCCTTCCCAGCCTATGGCTACACCTTC
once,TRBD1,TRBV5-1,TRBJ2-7,CASSFRTGANEQYF,TGCGCCAGCAGCTTCAGGACAGGGGCTAACGAGCAGTACTTC
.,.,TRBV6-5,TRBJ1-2,CASRSHSVVRGYTF,TGTGCCAGCAGATCGCATTCAGTCGTTCGAGGCTACACCTTC
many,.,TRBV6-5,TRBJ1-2,CASSYGEEPNYGYTF,TGTGCCAGCAGTTACGGGGAAGAACCTAACTATGGCTACACCTTC
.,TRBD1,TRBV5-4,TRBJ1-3,CASKRTGGPGNTIYF,TGTGCCAGCAAGCGGACAGGAGGGCCTGGAAACACCATATATTTT
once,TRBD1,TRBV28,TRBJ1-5,CASRSGGRNQPQHF,TGTGCCAGCAGGTCAGGGGGCCGCAATCAGCCCCAGCATTTT
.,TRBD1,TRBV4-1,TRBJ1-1,CASSQGTGLQENTEAFF,TGCGCCAGCAGCCAAGGGACAGGGTTACAGGAGAACACTGAAGCTTTCTTT
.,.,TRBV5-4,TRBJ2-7,CASNERASYEQYF,TGTGCCAGCAACGAACGGGCCTCCTACGAGCAGTACTTC
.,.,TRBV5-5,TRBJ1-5,CASSLVYREGPSNQPQHF,TGTGCCAGCAGCTTGGTCTACAGGGAAGGACCAAGCAATCAGCCCCAGCATTTT
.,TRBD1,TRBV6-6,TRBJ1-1,CASRPRGLDTEAFF,TGTGCCAGCAGACCAAGGGGGCTGGACACTGAAGCTTTCTTT
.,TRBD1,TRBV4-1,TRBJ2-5,CASSQRGRQETQYF,TGCGCCAGCAGCCAAAGGGGGCGACAAGAGACCCAGTACTTC
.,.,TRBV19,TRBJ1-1,CASGLRRGRMNTEAFF,TGTGCCAGTGGCCTCCGGCGGGGGCGAATGAACACTGAAGCTTTCTTT
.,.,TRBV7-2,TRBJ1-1,CASTPTAGGPEAFF,TGTGCCAGCACCCCTACCGCCGGGGGCCCCGAAGCTTTCTTT
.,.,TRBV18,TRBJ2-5,CASSSDRNQETQYF,TGTGCCAGCTCATCAGACAGGAACCAAGAGACCCAGTACTTC
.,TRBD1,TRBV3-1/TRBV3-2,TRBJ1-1,CASSPYGQGATEAFF,TGTGCCAGCAGTCCTTACGGACAGGGAGCCACTGAAGCTTTCTTT